The next 20 T cell receptor beta chains were all read from a single sample in a study of shared clonotypes between healthy human individuals. TCRdb's table, derived via immunoSEQ multiplex PCR, lists solely in-frame clones and lacks some. Counted here are around 430,000 clones, roughly 77% occurring once; the ten biggest clones make up about 13%. Sequenced material: PBMCs. Receptor source: a woman in her thirties or forties in good health. Some clones in this sample may be carry-over from other donors' samples.

This clone was seen only a few times. The chain links TRBV28 to TRBJ2-7, with D perhaps matching TRBD2 (5 bases). There are 17 residues in the CDR3. V gave up 2 bases and J gave up 0 bases, with 17 bases separating them. CDR1 MDHEN and CDR2 SYDVKM come from the germline V gene. CDR3 DNA sequence: TGTGCCAGCAGTTTACCCGATAGCGAGATCTACTCCTACGAGCAGTACTTC. As protein: CASSLPDSEIYSYEQYF.

This clone was seen a single time. The chain carries TRBV4-3 and TRBJ2-7; 15 bases are a match to TRBD2. The J segment lost 3 bases and the V segment lost 1 base, leaving 16 bases of the junction unmatched. CDR1 and CDR2 from the germline V gene are LGHNA and YSLEER. The CDR3 sequence is 21 residues long. The CDR3 loop reads CASSQVSRGLAGGVLSYEQYF. The CDR3 DNA is TGCGCCAGCAGCCAAGTGTCACGGGGACTAGCGGGAGGCGTTCTTAGCTACGAGCAGTACTTC.

Details on this clone: The same CDR3 is also encoded by other DNA sequences in this sample. The chain joins TRBV5-1 to TRBJ1-3; D call uncertain. Germline V lookup: CDR1 SGHRS, CDR2 YFSETQ. This CDR3 contains 14 residues. V lost 0 bases and J lost 0, with 4 bases in between. CDR3 sequence: CASSLASSGNTIYF. The CDR3 DNA reads as TGCGCCAGCAGCTTGGCCAGCTCTGGAAACACCATATATTTT.

As regards this clone: A read error likely explains this, since a far larger clone differs by one base. The chain carries TRBV25-1 and TRBJ1-2, with a possible D match to TRBD1 (6 bases). V shed 2 bases and J shed 3 bases, with 19 bases lying between them. CDR1 is MGHDK and CDR2 is SYGVNS in the germline V gene. This CDR3 spans 17 amino acids. The chain's CDR3 is CASSEEPGADSDYGYTF. Written as DNA, the CDR3 is TGTGCCAGCAGTGAAGAGCCAGGGGCCGATTCTGACTATGGCTACACCTTC.

This clone was observed a few times. The chain uses TRBV5-4 and TRBJ2-2; D is uncertain. The CDR3 spans 15 residues. Germline V lookup: CDR1 SGHNT, CDR2 YYREEE (reference sequence). Trimming took off 3 bases at V and 3 bases at J, with 12 bases between the two ends. The CDR3 DNA follows: TGTGCCAGCAGCTCAGAGGTTTCCCACACCGGGGAGCTGTTTTTT. Its translation is CASSSEVSHTGELFF.

Worth noting for this clone: This same CDR3 is encoded by further DNA sequences in the sample. The J gene is TRBJ2-7, the V gene TRBV9, with 8 bases that match TRBD2. The V gene end was trimmed by 0 bases and the J gene end by 7 bases; junction bases not matched to a gene: 6. The germline V gene has CDR1 SGDLS and CDR2 YYNGEE. There are 14 residues in the CDR3. Here the CDR3 DNA reads TGTGCCAGCAGCGTAGCGGGAGGGCTCGGAGAGCAGTACTTC. Protein product: CASSVAGGLGEQYF.

The chain joins TRBV6-5 to TRBJ2-7, with D uncertain. V was clipped by 5 bases and J by 3 bases, with 8 bases between them. CDR3 size: 12 residues. CDR1 is MNHEY and CDR2 is SVGAGI in the germline V gene. CDR3 bases: TGTGCCAGCAGTAGAGACAACTACGAGCAGTACTTC. Translating gives CASSRDNYEQYF.

The chain carries TRBV6-6 and TRBJ1-5; D uncertain. Trimming took 6 bases from V and 5 from J, leaving 14 bases between them. The CDR3 consists of 14 residues. CDR1 and CDR2 from the germline V gene are MNHNY and SVGAGI (reference sequence). CDR3 nucleotides: TGTGCCAGCAGCCGCCCGGAAGGAGATCAGCCCCAGCATTTT. This translates into CASSRPEGDQPQHF.

The gene calls are TRBV20-1 and TRBJ1-2, with D unresolved. Germline CDR1 reads DFQATT; CDR2 reads SNEGSKA (reference sequence). This CDR3 contains 11 residues. V gave up 2 bases and J gave up 5 bases, with 6 bases separating them. CDR3 nucleotides: TGCAGTGCTAGAAGACTTTATGGCTACACCTTC. Translating it yields CSARRLYGYTF.

This clone was observed a single time. The rearrangement links TRBV7-3 to TRBJ1-2; no firm D call. The germline V gene has CDR1 SGHTA and CDR2 FQGTGA. V lost 5 bases and J 3 bases, leaving 13 bases between the germline ends. The CDR3 contains 14 residues. The CDR3 protein is CASSPAGSYYGYTF. The CDR3 nucleotides are TGTGCCAGCAGCCCTGCCGGATCATACTATGGCTACACCTTC.

This rearrangement joins TRBV4-2 to TRBJ1-1, with D tentatively TRBD1 (6 bases). The CDR3 is 14 amino acids. Trimming removed 4 bases at V and 3 bases at J, with 12 bases between. CDR1 is LGHNA, CDR2 YNFKEQ, per germline. The CDR3 region is CASSPSTGYTEAFF. The CDR3, as DNA: TGTGCCAGCAGCCCTTCGACAGGTTACACTGAAGCTTTCTTT.

This chain connects TRBV10-2 to TRBJ1-4, with no clear D. Germline assignment: CDR1 WSHSY and CDR2 SAAADI. The CDR3 spans 11 residues. V was clipped by 5 bases and J by 11 bases, with 9 bases between them. CDR3 in amino acids: CASSRSGKLFF. DNA of the CDR3: TGCGCCAGCAGTAGGTCAGGCAAACTGTTTTTT.

The chain joins TRBV7-7 to TRBJ2-7, with 11 bases that match TRBD2. V lost 3 bases and J lost 3; bases outside the gene matches: 4. The CDR3 runs 15 residues. The germline V gene has CDR1 SSHAT and CDR2 FNYEAQ (reference sequence). The CDR3 DNA is TGTGCCAGCAGCTTCGAGACTAGCGGGAACTACGAGCAGTACTTC. It encodes CASSFETSGNYEQYF.

The chain uses TRBV18 and TRBJ1-1; TRBD1 aligns across 8 bases. The CDR3 contains 14 residues. The germline V gene encodes CDR1 KGHSH and CDR2 LQKENI. Trimming at V came to 4 bases and at J to 5 bases, leaving 6 bases not matched to a gene. In DNA form, the CDR3 reads TGTGCCAGCTCACGCACAGGGGGGGGGACTGAAGCTTTCTTT. Amino acid sequence: CASSRTGGGTEAFF.

The chain has TRBV2 and TRBJ2-2; 10 bases line up with TRBD2. The ends lost 6 bases at V and 6 bases at J; junction bases unmatched: 4. Germline V gene lookup returns CDR1 SNHLY and CDR2 FYNNEI. The length of the CDR3 is 14 residues. CDR3 sequence reads: CASSASGSSGELFF. CDR3 coding DNA: TGTGCCAGCAGCGCTAGCGGGAGTTCCGGGGAGCTGTTTTTT.

The gene calls are TRBV10-1 and TRBJ2-1, with D perhaps matching TRBD2 (5 bases). Germline CDR1 is WNHNN and CDR2 is SYGVQD (reference sequence). Trimming cost V 5 bases and J 5 bases, with 10 bases left between them. The CDR3 runs to 13 residues. DNA for the CDR3: TGCGCCAGCAGTCTAGCCGGGGACAATGAGCAGTTCTTC. Protein product: CASSLAGDNEQFF.

The table lists this clone with many counts. This rearrangement joins TRBV2 to TRBJ2-2; TRBD1 aligns across 12 bases. The germline gives CDR1 SNHLY, CDR2 FYNNEI. Germline trimming cut 6 bases from V and 6 bases from J; bases unmatched to any gene: 11. The CDR3 spans 17 residues. The CDR3 protein is CASSPRLGQGASGELFF. The CDR3 DNA is TGTGCCAGCAGCCCCCGCCTGGGACAGGGGGCTTCCGGGGAGCTGTTTTTT.

The chain is built from TRBV4-1 and TRBJ1-4, with 11 bases matching TRBD1. V shed 5 bases, J shed 7 bases, and the junction held 3 bases outside the gene matches. Germline CDR1 is MGHRA and CDR2 is YSYEKL. The length of the CDR3 is 14 residues. The CDR3 DNA reads as TGCGCCAGCAGCGGGACAGGGGGAAGTGAAAAACTGTTTTTT. Translated: CASSGTGGSEKLFF.

V usage is TRBV7-3 and J usage is TRBJ2-7; D not resolved. Deletions cut 1 base from V and 0 bases from J, with 7 bases between. In germline, CDR1 is SGHTA, CDR2 FQGTGA. The length of the CDR3 is 14 residues. The CDR3 nucleotides read TGTGCCAGCAGCTTAAGGCCTAGCTCCTACGAGCAGTACTTC. Amino acids: CASSLRPSSYEQYF. Full variable domain (rest looked up from reference TRBV7-3 and TRBJ2-7): GAGVSQTPSNKVTEKGKYVELRCDPISGHTALYWYRQSLGQGPEFLIYFQGTGAADDSGLPNDRFFAVRPEGSVSTLKIQRTERGDSAVYLCASSLRPSSYEQYFGPGTRLTVT.

The V gene is TRBV12-1, the J gene TRBJ2-7; the table's D call, TRBD2, has no DNA check behind it. TRBV12-1 is tagged as a pseudogene. This CDR3 has 14 residues. The CDR3 DNA is TGTGCCAGCAGCTGTGAGAGGTGTGCCTACGAGCAGTACTTC. Amino acid sequence: CASSCERCAYEQYF.